A selection of T cell receptor beta chains follows, all from one sample in a study of metastatic and nonmetastatic thyroid tumors. With MiXCR, TCRdb reprocessed the PCR reads. The table lists approximately 30,000 clones, 3.5% to 4% of them singletons. Sequencing was done on a sample of blood. All receptors derive from a male donor with papillary thyroid cancer or a benign thyroid nodule (not recorded which). Some clones in this sample may be carry-over from other donors' samples. Each CDR3 is given with its conserved first and last residue. A D gene is named only where the DNA matches it firmly. Clone size, where shown, is once, few, many, or a class for clones that have expanded.

size: few; D: -; J: TRBJ1-1; V: TRBV6-1; CDR3: CASRGRENTEAFF; DNA: TGTGCCAGCAGGGGTCGAGAGAACACTGAAGCTTTCTTT
size: medium-sized; D: -; J: TRBJ1-5; V: TRBV20-1; CDR3: CSARGGPPNQPQHF; DNA: TGCAGTGCTAGAGGGGGGCCACCTAATCAGCCCCAGCATTTT
size: -; D: TRBD2; J: TRBJ2-5; V: TRBV20-1; CDR3: CSAKGLAVQSLQETQYF; DNA: TGCAGTGCTAAAGGACTAGCCGTGCAAAGCCTCCAAGAGACCCAGTACTTC
size: many; D: TRBD1; J: TRBJ2-1; V: TRBV9; CDR3: CASSGSGTAYNEQFF; DNA: TGTGCCAGCAGCGGATCCGGGACAGCCTACAATGAGCAGTTCTTC
size: few; D: -; J: TRBJ2-7; V: TRBV6-5; CDR3: CASSYAESYEQYF; DNA: TGTGCCAGCAGTTACGCGGAATCCTACGAGCAGTACTTC
size: -; D: -; J: TRBJ2-6; V: TRBV11-2; CDR3: CASSPRGAGANVLTF; DNA: TGTGCCAGCAGCCCCCGGGGAGCTGGGGCCAACGTCCTGACTTTC
size: medium-sized; D: -; J: TRBJ2-7; V: TRBV6-1; CDR3: CASRKAGMSSYEQYF; DNA: TGTGCCAGCAGAAAAGCGGGCATGAGCTCCTACGAGCAGTACTTC
size: -; D: -; J: TRBJ1-3; V: TRBV5-1; CDR3: CASSLGGENTIYF; DNA: TGCGCCAGCAGCTTGGGGGGGGAAAACACCATATATTTT
size: many; D: -; J: TRBJ1-5; V: TRBV18; CDR3: CASSRTEYQPQHF; DNA: TGTGCCAGCTCACGGACGGAGTATCAGCCCCAGCATTTT
size: -; D: -; J: TRBJ1-4; V: TRBV10-2; CDR3: CASTGHLNEKLFF; DNA: TGCGCCAGCACGGGACACCTTAATGAAAAACTGTTTTTT
size: few; D: -; J: TRBJ2-1; V: TRBV6-9; CDR3: CASSFHLEGLDEQFF; DNA: TGTGCCAGCAGTTTTCATTTGGAGGGCCTAGATGAGCAGTTCTTC
size: many; D: -; J: TRBJ2-7; V: TRBV30; CDR3: CAWSVGNPLTNEQYF; DNA: TGTGCCTGGAGTGTGGGGAACCCCCTAACCAACGAGCAGTACTTC
size: many; D: TRBD2; J: TRBJ2-2; V: TRBV4-1; CDR3: CASSQSGRNTGELFF; DNA: TGCGCCAGCAGCCAAAGCGGGAGGAACACCGGGGAGCTGTTTTTT
size: medium-sized; D: -; J: TRBJ1-1; V: TRBV6-1; CDR3: CASSEAFEAFF; DNA: TGTGCCAGCAGTGAAGCATTTGAGGCTTTCTTT
size: many; D: TRBD2; J: TRBJ2-1; V: TRBV5-6; CDR3: CASSGTSFNEQLF; DNA: TGTGCCAGTAGCGGGACTAGTTTCAATGAGCAGCTCTTC
size: -; D: -; J: TRBJ1-6; V: TRBV28; CDR3: CASSPPTGPDSPLHF; DNA: TGTGCCAGCAGTCCTCCTACAGGGCCGGATTCACCCCTCCACTTT
size: -; D: -; J: TRBJ1-3; V: TRBV7-2; CDR3: CASSLETGGNTIYF; DNA: TGTGCCAGCAGCCTAGAGACGGGAGGAAACACCATATATTTT
size: many; D: TRBD1; J: TRBJ2-1; V: TRBV30; CDR3: CAWSGDSAYNEQFF; DNA: TGTGCCTGGAGTGGGGACAGCGCCTACAATGAGCAGTTCTTC
size: few; D: -; J: TRBJ1-2; V: TRBV12-3/TRBV12-4; CDR3: CASSLTSQGAGYTF; DNA: TGTGCCAGCAGTTTAACTTCACAGGGCGCCGGCTACACCTTC
size: few; D: TRBD2; J: TRBJ2-1; V: TRBV27; CDR3: CASGYVAGSGEQFF; DNA: TGTGCCAGCGGTTACGTAGCGGGATCGGGTGAGCAGTTCTTC
size: few; D: -; J: TRBJ2-5; V: TRBV11-2; CDR3: CASSLVSGARETQCF; DNA: TGTGCCAGCAGCTTAGTGTCGGGAGCCCGTGAGACCCAGTGCTTC
size: many; D: TRBD1; J: TRBJ1-2; V: TRBV5-4; CDR3: CASSYSLVTGDYGYTF; DNA: TGTGCCAGCAGTTATTCTCTGGTAACAGGGGACTATGGCTACACCTTC